Listed here are 10 T cell receptor beta chains from one sample, sequenced in a study of T cells expressing NK-cell markers. From the 5' RACE reads, TCRdb lists one entry per CDR3 protein and no DNA. The sample yields 140,000 to 150,000 distinct CDR3 sequences, of which the top ten take up about 12%. The sequencing input was blood T cells: a sorted CD56 or NKG2C T cell subset, CD4+ or CD8+ T cells, or bulk PBMC T cells (not recorded which). The receptors originated from a man aged 18 to 29 in good health.

The gene calls are TRBV30 and TRBJ2-1; TCRdb calls TRBD1, which cannot be checked without DNA. The germline CDR1 and CDR2 sequences are GTSNPN and SVGIG (reference sequence). This CDR3 comprises 12 residues. This CDR3 reads CASSSGVDEQFF. Looking up the rest from reference TRBV30 and TRBJ2-1 gives the full variable domain: SQTIHQWPATLVQPVGSPLSLECTVEGTSNPNLYWYRQAAGRGLQLLFYSVGIGQISSEVPQNLSASRPQDRQFILSSKKLLLSDSGFYLCASSSGVDEQFFGPGTRLTVL.

The V call is TRBV7-8, the J call TRBJ2-5. Germline V gene lookup returns CDR1 SGHVS and CDR2 FQNEAQ. CDR3 size: 14 residues. The CDR3 sequence: CASSLSRWRETQYF.

V usage is TRBV2 and J usage is TRBJ1-6. Germline values: CDR1 SNHLY, CDR2 FYNNEI. CDR3 length equals 12 residues. CDR3 sequence reads: CASRVGNSPLHF.

The J gene is TRBJ1-4, the V gene TRBV2; TCRdb selects TRBD1, and the lack of DNA leaves this call unchecked. The length of the CDR3 is 15 residues. Germline CDR1 SNHLY, CDR2 FYNNEI. CDR3 protein: CASSEKGATNEKLFF.

The genes are TRBV9 and TRBJ2-5; TCRdb's D call, TRBD1, is unchecked because there is no DNA. The CDR3 loop spans 14 amino acids. Germline assignment: CDR1 SGDLS and CDR2 YYNGEE. The CDR3 here is CASSATLLGGAQYF.

The chain has TRBV20-1 and TRBJ2-1. Germline values: CDR1 DFQATT, CDR2 SNEGSKA (reference sequence). The CDR3 extends over 14 amino acids. The CDR3 spells CSAGAQQTYNEQFF.

The chain couples TRBV28 to TRBJ2-7; TCRdb's D gene call, TRBD1, goes unchecked for lack of DNA. This CDR3 has 15 amino acids. CDR1 and CDR2 (germline): MDHEN, SYDVKM. The CDR3 sequence is CASSLGAGIPYEQYF.

The genes are TRBV12-3 or TRBV12-4 and TRBJ2-3; absent DNA, TCRdb's TRBD1 call cannot be checked. This CDR3 is built from 15 residues. The chain's CDR3 is CASSFSRISTDTQYF.

The J gene is TRBJ1-6, the V gene TRBV3-1; the TCRdb call, TRBD1, lacks DNA for checking. Per germline, CDR1 LGHDT and CDR2 YNNKEL (reference sequence). The CDR3 runs 14 residues. The CDR3 sequence: CASSQPGDRLSVHF.

The genes are TRBV12-3 or TRBV12-4 and TRBJ2-7. This CDR3 is built from 12 residues. CDR3: CASSGGGYEQYF.